This T cell receptor (beta chain) was identified in a study of blood T cell repertoires in COVID-19. Germline loops: CDR1 MNHEY, CDR2 SVGAGI. Germline trimming cut 6 bases from V and 8 bases from J; bases unmatched to any gene: 12. The CDR3 loop spans 14 amino acids. In the original processing: Reference gene primer amplification gave estimated nucleated cell counts. TCRdb keeps only in-frame clones here, not all; method: immunoSEQ multiplex PCR. The DNA gave D and trimming, while V, J and clone size come from that table. Of almost 250,000 clones listed, approximately 89% were seen once; the top ten hold under 2%.

The material sequenced was peripheral blood. This chain joins TRBV6-5 and TRBJ2-5; 7 positions match TRBD1. The clonotype was recovered from a woman aged 60-75 years who had recovered from COVID-19. The CDR3 DNA reads TGTGCCAGCAGACCAAGAGACAGGGCTGGAACCCAGTACTTC. This sequence encodes CASRPRDRAGTQYF.